The rows below give T cell receptor beta chains drawn from one sample of a study of a mutant IDH1 vaccine in newly diagnosed glioma. Their antigen targets remain unknown. Libraries were prepared by immunoSEQ multiplex PCR; TCRdb keeps only in-frame clonotypes and omits some of them. The repertoire includes about 43,000 clones, about four fifths of them detected once, and approximately 2.5% sits in the top ten. The source material was PBMCs, sampled from a glioma patient whose treatment included an IDH1 peptide vaccine. These receptors came from a woman aged 18-30 years with glioma. Some clones in this sample may be carry-over from other donors' samples. The CDR3 runs from the conserved cysteine through the conserved F or W. A D gene is named only where the DNA matches it firmly.

v_call: TRBV7-9
j_call: TRBJ2-1
d_call: TRBD2
cdr3_nt: TGTGCCAGCAGCACCAGGGCTTTAGCGGGAGGGCCGAGGGATGAGCAGTTCTTC
cdr3_aa: CASSTRALAGGPRDEQFF

v_call: TRBV7-9
j_call: TRBJ2-5
d_call: TRBD2
cdr3_nt: TGTGCCAGCAGCCCTAGCGGGGAAGAGACCCAGTACTTC
cdr3_aa: CASSPSGEETQYF

v_call: TRBV7-9
j_call: TRBJ2-7
d_call: -
cdr3_nt: TGTGCCAGCAGCACGGAGACAGGAGCCGAGCAGTACTTC
cdr3_aa: CASSTETGAEQYF

v_call: TRBV7-9
j_call: TRBJ2-7
d_call: -
cdr3_nt: TGTGCCAGCAGCTTCTCGGAGAAAACTAGTCCCGAGCAGTACTTC
cdr3_aa: CASSFSEKTSPEQYF

v_call: TRBV10-1
j_call: TRBJ2-1
d_call: -
cdr3_nt: TGCGCCAGCAGCCCGGTTAAGGGGGTGCACAATGAGCAGTTCTTC
cdr3_aa: CASSPVKGVHNEQFF

v_call: TRBV9
j_call: TRBJ1-2
d_call: -
cdr3_nt: TGTGCCAGCAGCCACCCCGCCGCAGGACGATCAATCGGTAACTATGGCTACACCTTC
cdr3_aa: CASSHPAAGRSIGNYGYTF

v_call: TRBV7-9
j_call: TRBJ2-5
d_call: -
cdr3_nt: TGTGCCAGCAGCTCGTGGGAGATGGGGCTGGGGGAGACCCAGTACTTC
cdr3_aa: CASSSWEMGLGETQYF

v_call: TRBV5-1
j_call: TRBJ1-1
d_call: TRBD1
cdr3_nt: TGCGCCAGCAGCTTCAGGGGGCTGAACACTGAAGCTTTCTTT
cdr3_aa: CASSFRGLNTEAFF

v_call: TRBV7-2
j_call: TRBJ2-7
d_call: TRBD2
cdr3_nt: TGTGCCAGCAGCTTACTAGCGGGAGGGCCCGAGCAGTACTTC
cdr3_aa: CASSLLAGGPEQYF

v_call: TRBV5-1
j_call: TRBJ1-5
d_call: -
cdr3_nt: TGCGCCAGCAGCCCAGATCCGAATCAGCCCCAGCATTTT
cdr3_aa: CASSPDPNQPQHF

v_call: TRBV9
j_call: TRBJ2-1
d_call: -
cdr3_nt: TGTGCCAGCAGCGTAGTGGGAAACAATGAGCAGTTCTTC
cdr3_aa: CASSVVGNNEQFF

v_call: TRBV28
j_call: TRBJ1-5
d_call: -
cdr3_nt: TGTGCCAGCAGTTTGTCAGGGATTCAGCCCCAGCATTTT
cdr3_aa: CASSLSGIQPQHF

v_call: TRBV7-8
j_call: TRBJ2-7
d_call: TRBD1
cdr3_nt: TGTGCCAGCAGCCGGGACAGGGATAACGAGCAGTACTTC
cdr3_aa: CASSRDRDNEQYF

v_call: TRBV10-2
j_call: TRBJ2-2
d_call: -
cdr3_nt: TGCGCCAGCATGCCAAGCTTGAACACCGGGGAGCTGTTTTTT
cdr3_aa: CASMPSLNTGELFF

v_call: TRBV5-1
j_call: TRBJ1-1
d_call: -
cdr3_nt: TGCGCCAGCAGCTTGGGACATATGAACACTGAAGCTTTCTTT
cdr3_aa: CASSLGHMNTEAFF